These 28 T cell receptor beta chains share one sample of origin, sequenced in a study of shared clonotypes between healthy human individuals. This table comes from immunoSEQ multiplex PCR, and its TCRdb copy is limited to in-frame clones, with some not included. The sample holds millions of clones, just over 90% seen once. Sequencing was performed on naive CD4+ T cells sorted from blood. Regarding subset: CD45RA+ positively selected. These receptor sequences come from a man between 18 and 29 years old in good health.

This clone was found once. This sequence joins TRBV27 and TRBJ2-2; D unresolved. Germline V gives CDR1 MNHEY, CDR2 SMNVEV (reference sequence). Trimming took 4 bases from V and 1 from J, leaving 7 bases between them. This CDR3 spans 14 amino acids. The CDR3 DNA is TGTGCCAGCAGTTCCCGACAGAACACCGGGGAGCTGTTTTTT. Translating it yields CASSSRQNTGELFF.

The chain couples TRBV10-3 to TRBJ1-1; D not resolved. This CDR3 region has 14 residues. Trimming pared 3 bases from V and 3 bases from J, leaving 11 bases between. Germline CDR1 reads ENHRY; CDR2 reads SYGVKD. The CDR3, as DNA: TGTGCCATCAGTGATAACAGCCCGGACACTGAAGCTTTCTTT. Translation gives CAISDNSPDTEAFF.

Note on this clone: Other DNA sequences of this sample code for an identical CDR3. This chain uses TRBV5-1 with TRBJ2-5; D uncertain. The V end lost 5 bases, the J end lost 2 bases, and 4 bases lay between the germline ends. The length of the CDR3 is 11 residues. Germline V gene data show CDR1 as SGHRS and CDR2 as YFSETQ. The CDR3 DNA reads TGCGCCAGCAGAGCACAAGAGACCCAGTACTTC. This codes for CASRAQETQYF.

The chain carries TRBV6-5 and TRBJ1-5; a weak D match, TRBD1 (6 bases). V was shortened by 5 bases and J by 7 bases, with 12 bases between the two germline ends. The CDR3 length is 13 residues. Germline CDR1 is MNHEY and CDR2 is SVGAGI. CDR3 nucleotides: TGTGCCAGCAGTACAGGGCACAACCAGCCCCAGCATTTT. Translation: CASSTGHNQPQHF.

The CDR3 nucleotides read TGTGCCAGCAGTCCCCGTCCCGTCTCCGAGCAGTTCTTC. Amino acids: CASSPRPVSEQFF. V usage is TRBV28 and J usage is TRBJ2-1; D gene ambiguous. CDR1 is MDHEN and CDR2 is SYDVKM in the germline V gene. Trimming pared 5 bases from V and 10 bases from J, leaving 15 bases between. The CDR3 has 13 amino acids.

The V and J genes are TRBV5-1 and TRBJ1-2, with TRBD1 matching 7 bases. There are 15 residues in the CDR3. The V gene end was trimmed by 0 bases and the J gene end by 1 base; junction bases not matched to a gene: 3. The germline V gene has CDR1 SGHRS and CDR2 YFSETQ. CDR3 nucleotide sequence: TGCGCCAGCAGCTTGGACAGGGGAGTTAACTATGGCTACACCTTC. The encoded protein is CASSLDRGVNYGYTF.

The chain carries TRBV6-5 and TRBJ1-2; D gene unclear. V was trimmed by 8 bases and J by 5 bases, leaving 15 bases between them. Germline V gene sequence: CDR1 MNHEY, CDR2 SVGAGI. This CDR3 is built from 13 residues. The DNA for the CDR3 is TGTGCCAGCGCCCGGGGAGGACTTTATGGCTACACCTTC. It codes for CASARGGLYGYTF.

Worth noting for this clone: This may be a read error: a much more frequent sequence differs by one nucleotide. The sample has other DNA sequences that encode this CDR3 too. The V gene is TRBV7-2, the J gene TRBJ2-5; D is undetermined. Near its end, the DNA agrees better with TRBJ2-7, so the J call may be wrong. Per the germline V gene, CDR1 is SGHTA and CDR2 is FQGNSA. The CDR3 totals 11 residues. The CDR3 loop reads CASSPSYEQYF. The CDR3 DNA is TGTGCCAGCAGCCCGTCCTACGAGCAGTACTTC.

On this clone: In the same sample, other DNA sequences code for this CDR3. The V call is TRBV7-2, the J call TRBJ2-7; D is possibly TRBD1 (6 bases). The CDR3 extends over 14 amino acids. The V end lost 5 bases, the J end lost 0 bases, and 11 bases lay between the germline ends. Germline V gene sequence: CDR1 SGHTA, CDR2 FQGNSA. CDR3 nucleotide sequence: TGTGCCAGCAGCCCTCAGGGGAGCTCCTACGAGCAGTACTTC. Protein sequence: CASSPQGSSYEQYF.

The chain has TRBV4-3 and TRBJ1-1; D perhaps matches TRBD1 (6 bases). This CDR3 has 15 amino acids. The germline V gene encodes CDR1 LGHNA and CDR2 YSLEER. Trimming took 6 bases from V and 2 from J, leaving 16 bases between them. CDR3 region: CASRDSSTGNTEAFF. CDR3 in DNA: TGCGCCAGCAGGGATTCCTCGACAGGAAACACTGAAGCTTTCTTT.

The V and J genes are TRBV27 and TRBJ2-1; 10 bases align to TRBD2. Unmatched junction bases numbered 6, after V lost 6 bases and J lost 7 bases. The germline CDR1 and CDR2 sequences are MNHEY and SMNVEV (reference sequence). The CDR3 sequence is 14 residues long. The chain's CDR3 is CASRASGSTNEQFF. The CDR3, as DNA: TGTGCCAGCAGGGCTAGCGGGAGTACGAATGAGCAGTTCTTC.

This clone was counted once. This chain connects TRBV5-4 to TRBJ2-3, with TRBD2 as a possible D gene (5 bases). The CDR3 is 16 amino acids. Germline assignment: CDR1 SGHNT and CDR2 YYREEE (reference sequence). Trimming removed 3 bases at V and 7 bases at J, with 21 bases between. CDR3 in DNA: TGTGCCAGCAGCTCGGACTCGCCCGCCAAAAGGCATACGCAGTATTTT. Translating it yields CASSSDSPAKRHTQYF.

This sequence joins TRBV30 and TRBJ2-5; 7 bases map to TRBD2. The tail of the sequence fits TRBJ2-7 better, so the J call may be wrong. CDR3 length: 12 amino acids. Germline CDR1 is GTSNPN and CDR2 is SVGIG (reference sequence). The chain's CDR3 is CAWSLAAYEQYF. The CDR3 nucleotides read TGTGCCTGGAGTCTAGCGGCCTACGAGCAGTACTTC.

CDR3: CASSFGTSGDTQYF. Here the CDR3 DNA reads TGTGCCAGCAGTTTTGGGACTAGCGGAGATACGCAGTATTTT. This sequence joins TRBV28 and TRBJ2-3, with 11 bases that match TRBD2. Germline CDR1 MDHEN, CDR2 SYDVKM. Trimming at V came to 3 bases and at J to 5 bases, leaving 1 base not matched to a gene. CDR3 size: 14 residues. The full variable domain, its missing parts supplied by reference TRBV28 and TRBJ2-3, is DVKVTQSSRYLVKRTGEKVFLECVQDMDHENMFWYRQDPGLGLRLIYFSYDVKMKEKGDIPEGYSVSREKKERFSLILESASTNQTSMYLCASSFGTSGDTQYFGPGTRLTVL.

CDR3 residues: CASSYPEAQQETQYF. The CDR3 DNA reads as TGTGCCAGCAGTTACCCGGAGGCCCAGCAAGAGACCCAGTACTTC. J is TRBJ2-5 and V is TRBV6-5; weak D call: TRBD2 (5 bases). V was cut by 2 bases and J by 2 bases, with 12 bases left in between. The length of the CDR3 is 15 residues. Germline loops: CDR1 MNHEY, CDR2 SVGAGI.

This clone was observed a single time. The J gene is TRBJ2-7, the V gene TRBV6-1; no definite D call. The V and J ends lost 1 base and 2 bases respectively, with 9 bases between them. The germline V gene has CDR1 MNHNS and CDR2 SASEGT. This CDR3 region has 14 residues. The CDR3, as DNA: TGTGCCAGCAGTGAAGATACAGAGACCTACGAGCAGTACTTC. Encoded protein: CASSEDTETYEQYF.

Worth noting for this clone: The same CDR3 arises from other DNA sequences in this sample as well. V usage is TRBV18 and J usage is TRBJ2-7; D is unresolved. Deletions cut 3 bases from V and 2 bases from J, with 8 bases between. Germline V lookup: CDR1 KGHSH, CDR2 LQKENI. The CDR3 consists of 13 residues. CDR3 residues: CASSPGPTYEQYF. The CDR3 DNA sequence: TGTGCCAGCTCACCTGGACCCACCTACGAGCAGTACTTC.

The chain carries TRBV6-6 and TRBJ1-2; no clear D. Germline loops: CDR1 MNHNY, CDR2 SVGAGI (reference sequence). The V and J ends lost 0 bases and 7 bases respectively, with 12 bases between them. The CDR3 is made up of 14 amino acids. The CDR3 protein is CASSYSMGIRGYTF. Here the CDR3 DNA reads TGTGCCAGCAGTTACTCGATGGGGATTCGTGGCTACACCTTC.

This chain joins TRBV28 and TRBJ2-7, with D tentatively TRBD1 or TRBD2 (5 bases each). Germline lookup yields CDR1 MDHEN and CDR2 SYDVKM. The CDR3 spans 15 residues. Trimming shortened V by 7 bases and J by 6 bases, and 22 bases separated the two germline ends. CDR3 amino acids: CASIGPGTARGEQYF. The DNA for the CDR3 is TGTGCCAGCATCGGCCCGGGGACGGCCAGAGGCGAGCAGTACTTC.

On this clone: Other DNA sequences of this sample code for an identical CDR3. This chain joins TRBV5-1 and TRBJ1-6; the D is unclear. Trimming shortened V by 0 bases and J by 1 base, and 8 bases separated the two germline ends. CDR1 and CDR2 from the germline V gene are SGHRS and YFSETQ. This CDR3 region has 16 residues. The DNA for the CDR3 is TGCGCCAGCAGCTTGGTGGCGGGGTCCTATAATTCACCCCTCCACTTT. Protein product: CASSLVAGSYNSPLHF.

The CDR3 is CASSETRGVSGGELFF. The CDR3 DNA is TGCGCCAGCAGTGAGACCCGCGGGGTCTCGGGCGGGGAGCTGTTTTTT. This chain links TRBV10-1 with TRBJ2-2; weak D call: TRBD2 (6 bases). CDR3 length equals 16 residues. Trimming took 2 bases from V and 7 from J, leaving 17 bases between them. Germline V gives CDR1 WNHNN, CDR2 SYGVQD (reference sequence).

A note on this clone: Different DNA sequences within this sample yield the same CDR3. The gene calls are TRBV6-5 and TRBJ2-5; 7 nucleotides align to TRBD1. V lost 9 bases, J lost 2 bases, and 3 bases stayed unmatched. The CDR3 extends over 12 amino acids. Germline V gene lookup returns CDR1 MNHEY and CDR2 SVGAGI. CDR3 sequence: CASRQGQETQYF. DNA of the CDR3: TGTGCCAGTAGACAGGGACAAGAGACCCAGTACTTC.

A remark on this clone: Other nucleotide sequences from this sample produce the same CDR3. V is TRBV29-1 and J is TRBJ1-1, with 8 nucleotides matching TRBD1. The germline CDR1 and CDR2 sequences are SQVTM and ANQGSEA. This CDR3 spans 13 amino acids. V trimming: 4 bases; J trimming: 1 base; junction bases outside the gene matches: 2. CDR3 amino acids: CSVAGGPNTEAFF. The CDR3 DNA reads TGCAGCGTTGCAGGGGGCCCGAACACTGAAGCTTTCTTT.

The chain carries TRBV5-6 and TRBJ2-1; the match to TRBD2 covers 8 bases. The CDR3 spans 18 residues. V dropped 1 base and J dropped 4; count of bases not matched to a gene: 13. Germline-derived CDR1 and CDR2 are SGHDT and YYEEEE. The CDR3 coding sequence is TGTGCCAGCAGCTTGCTTGTAGGACCCGGGGGGGCGTACAATGAGCAGTTCTTC. It is translated as CASSLLVGPGGAYNEQFF.

This chain links TRBV5-4 with TRBJ1-5; no clear D gene. Germline V lookup: CDR1 SGHNT, CDR2 YYREEE (reference sequence). The CDR3 is 14 residues long. V lost 3 bases, J lost 2 bases, and 9 bases lay in between. CDR3 DNA sequence: TGTGCCAGCAGCTCATCCGGGGGCAATCAGCCCCAGCATTTT. Translation gives CASSSSGGNQPQHF.

The V call is TRBV28, the J call TRBJ1-4; TRBD1 might be the D (5 bases). Between the trimmed V and J ends, which lost 4 bases and 5 bases, there was a span of 8 bases. Per the germline V gene, CDR1 is MDHEN and CDR2 is SYDVKM. CDR3 size: 13 residues. CDR3 bases: TGTGCCAGCAGTTCGGGACCCAATGAAAAACTGTTTTTT. Residues: CASSSGPNEKLFF.

As to this clone: The same CDR3 arises from other DNA sequences in this sample as well. The J gene is TRBJ2-7, the V gene TRBV2; TRBD1 aligns across 11 bases. Germline V gene lookup returns CDR1 SNHLY and CDR2 FYNNEI. The CDR3 has 14 amino acids. Unmatched junction bases numbered 4, after V lost 7 bases and J lost 2 bases. The CDR3 loop reads CASTLDRGPYEQYF. The CDR3 DNA follows: TGTGCCAGCACTTTGGACAGGGGGCCCTACGAGCAGTACTTC.

The chain has TRBV10-2 and TRBJ2-7, with D maybe TRBD2 (6 bases). CDR3 length: 14 residues. Trimming stripped 2 bases from V and 9 bases from J, with 17 bases between. The V gene's germline CDR1 is WSHSY and CDR2 SAAADI. CDR3 coding DNA: TGCGCCAGCAGTGAGCTAAGGCGGGGTTCTACGCAGTACTTC. Protein sequence: CASSELRRGSTQYF.